This is a list of T cell receptor beta chains from one sample in a study of blood T cells in healthy people across ages. TCRdb re-called the 5' RACE reads through MiXCR, storing one row per CDR3 protein. Of 850,000 to 1,000,000 distinct CDR3 sequences in the sample, around 46% were seen once. Sequenced input: blood. The receptors come from a young man in good health. CDR3s include the opening cysteine and the closing phenylalanine or tryptophan. A D gene is named only where the DNA matches it firmly. A row's size may be missing; if present it is once, few, many or a size class.

abundance	v_gene	d_gene	j_gene	CDR3nt	CDR3aa
many	TRBV12-3/TRBV12-4	TRBD1	TRBJ2-7	TGTGCCAGCAGTTTCATCCTTGGACAGGGAACCTACGAGCAGTACTTC	CASSFILGQGTYEQYF
.	TRBV30	TRBD1	TRBJ1-6	TGTGCCTGGGGACAGGGCTATAATTCACCCCTCCACTTT	CAWGQGYNSPLHF
.	TRBV21-1	.	TRBJ1-1	TGTGCCAGCAGCAAAATCGGGGGAGCCGAAGCTTTCTTT	CASSKIGGAEAFF
.	TRBV20-1	.	TRBJ1-6	TGCAGTGCTAGAGATTTGGCAGTTTTAAGGAATTCACCCCTCCACTTT	CSARDLAVLRNSPLHF
.	TRBV9	TRBD2	TRBJ2-3	TGTGCCAGCAGCACTGGACTAGCCATCCGCACAGATACGCAGTATTTT	CASSTGLAIRTDTQYF
.	TRBV9	TRBD2	TRBJ2-3	TGTGCCAGCAGCGTGGGAGCGGGGGTTCTTGGGATACGAACAGATACGCAGTATTTT	CASSVGAGVLGIRTDTQYF
few	TRBV4-1	.	TRBJ1-2	TGCGCCAGCAGCCCCTCCCCCGGGGCCTACCCTAACTATGGCTACACCTTC	CASSPSPGAYPNYGYTF
.	TRBV2	.	TRBJ2-1	TGTGCCAGCAGCCCCAGAGGGGGGGCCATCAATGAGCAGTTCTTC	CASSPRGGAINEQFF
.	TRBV27	.	TRBJ2-7	TGTGCCAGCAGTGGCGGGGGCCACTCCTACGAGCAGTACTTC	CASSGGGHSYEQYF
few	TRBV9	.	TRBJ2-1	TGTGCCAGCAGCGTAGGGACTGACAATGAGCAGTTCTTC	CASSVGTDNEQFF
few	TRBV13	.	TRBJ2-7	TGTGCCAGCAGGGTCAGGGGGGTTACCTACGAGCAGTACTTC	CASRVRGVTYEQYF
.	TRBV25-1	.	TRBJ2-5	TGTGCCAGCAGTGAAGATGGGCTAGCCGGAGAGACCCAGTACTTC	CASSEDGLAGETQYF
.	TRBV20-1	.	TRBJ1-5	TGCAGTGCTACCTCGGGACATTTCTCTCAGCCCCAGCATTTT	CSATSGHFSQPQHF
few	TRBV30	.	TRBJ1-5	TGTGCCTGGAGCCCATTCCTTAATCAGCCCCAGCATTTT	CAWSPFLNQPQHF
once	TRBV5-1	.	TRBJ2-7	TGCGCCAGCAGCCCCGAGGCAGTCTACGAGCAGTACTTC	CASSPEAVYEQYF
.	TRBV4-1	TRBD1	TRBJ1-4	TGCGCCAGCAGCCATGTAGGGACAGAAGCAACTAATGAAAAACTGTTTTTT	CASSHVGTEATNEKLFF
few	TRBV2	TRBD2	TRBJ2-1	TGTGCCAGCAGTAATAGCGGGGGCAACTACAATGAGCAGTTCTTC	CASSNSGGNYNEQFF
.	TRBV12-3/TRBV12-4	TRBD1	TRBJ2-4	TGTGCCAGCAGTTTCCATGGACAGGCTAGGGTGCGGAACATTCAGTACTTC	CASSFHGQARVRNIQYF
.	TRBV6-2/TRBV6-3	.	TRBJ2-3	TGTGCCAGCAAGAGGCCAGATACGCAGTATTTT	CASKRPDTQYF
.	TRBV28	.	TRBJ2-3	TGTGCCAGCAGTTTAGTGGTAGCTACAGATACGCAGTATTTT	CASSLVVATDTQYF
many	TRBV4-2	TRBD1	TRBJ2-1	TGTGCCAGCAGCCAGACCGGGACAGGCCTCTACAATGAGCAGTTCTTC	CASSQTGTGLYNEQFF
.	TRBV5-8	TRBD2	TRBJ2-3	TGTGCCAGCAGCTTCGGGGGGGCGAAGGATGCGCAGTATTTT	CASSFGGAKDAQYF
.	TRBV20-1	.	TRBJ1-5	TGCAGTGCCACTAGGGGAATGGTTGGGGGCAATCAGCCCCAGCATTTT	CSATRGMVGGNQPQHF
.	TRBV7-2	TRBD1	TRBJ1-4	TGTGCCAGCAGATATCAACAGGGGAAGGGTGAAAAACTGTTTTTT	CASRYQQGKGEKLFF
few	TRBV4-2	.	TRBJ1-1	TGTGCCAGCAGCCCAAGGGGAGGGGCGAACACTGAAGCTTTCTTT	CASSPRGGANTEAFF
few	TRBV29-1	.	TRBJ2-7	TGCAGCGTTTTTCACTACGAGCAGTACTTC	CSVFHYEQYF
.	TRBV9	TRBD2	TRBJ2-7	TGTGCCAGCAGCGTGCGGGAGTCAGAGCGCTACGAGCAGTACTTC	CASSVRESERYEQYF
.	TRBV3-1	.	TRBJ2-1	TGTGCCAGCAGCCAAGCGGAGCGGGCTTTATACAATGAGCAGTTCTTC	CASSQAERALYNEQFF
few	TRBV25-1	.	TRBJ2-5	TGTGCCAGCAGTGCGCCCAGGGAAGAGACCCAGTACTTC	CASSAPREETQYF
.	TRBV30	.	TRBJ2-7	TGTGCCTGGAGTCGAGGATTCTACGAGCAGTACTTC	CAWSRGFYEQYF
few	TRBV30	.	TRBJ2-3	TGTGCCTGGAGTGACCGGGTTGTTGATACGCAGTATTTT	CAWSDRVVDTQYF
many	TRBV6-5	TRBD2	TRBJ2-3	TGTGCCAGCAGGCCGGGACTAGCGACAGATACGCAGTATTTT	CASRPGLATDTQYF
.	TRBV9	.	TRBJ1-1	TGTGCCAGCAGCGTAGGATGGGGCCTTAGGACTGAAGCTTTCTTT	CASSVGWGLRTEAFF
once	TRBV27	.	TRBJ2-5	TGTGCCAGCAGTGACGTGGGGCCGCAAGAGACCCAGTACTTC	CASSDVGPQETQYF
.	TRBV29-1	TRBD2	TRBJ2-5	TGCAGTTTGCGGGGGTCCCAAGAGACCCAGTACTTC	CSLRGSQETQYF
few	TRBV5-1	.	TRBJ2-1	TGCGCCAGCAGCACAGAGACAGGATACAATGAGCAGTTCTTC	CASSTETGYNEQFF
few	TRBV18	.	TRBJ2-7	TGTGCCAGCTCACCAAGGGCGCAGGTCCTTAGCTCCTACGAGCAGTACTTC	CASSPRAQVLSSYEQYF
.	TRBV28	.	TRBJ2-7	TGTGCCAGCAGTTCCGTGGGTCCCGGAGTCTACGAGCAGTACTTC	CASSSVGPGVYEQYF
.	TRBV5-1	TRBD1	TRBJ2-1	TGCGCCAGCAGCTCCCTCCTGGTCCGGGACAGGGGGCTAGCTGACTCCTACAATGAGCAGTTCTTC	CASSSLLVRDRGLADSYNEQFF
.	TRBV6-2/TRBV6-3	TRBD2	TRBJ2-1	TGTGCCAGCAGTTACGATGCTAGCGGGGCCCGAAGGGGGTTCTTC	CASSYDASGARRGFF
few	TRBV6-5	.	TRBJ2-7	TGTGCCAGCAGTTACGGCGCGGACTACGAGCAGTACTTC	CASSYGADYEQYF
once	TRBV7-9	.	TRBJ2-5	TGTGCCAGCAGCTTAACCCCCGAGACCCAGTACTTC	CASSLTPETQYF
few	TRBV30	TRBD1	TRBJ1-2	TGTGCCTGGAACCGGGACAGGCCCTATGGCTACACCTTC	CAWNRDRPYGYTF
.	TRBV12-3/TRBV12-4	.	TRBJ2-1	TGTGCCAGCAGTTCCCGGGACCTCTACAATGAGCAGTTCTTC	CASSSRDLYNEQFF
.	TRBV5-1	.	TRBJ1-1	TGCGCCAGCAGCTTTTGGGGGAGCACTGTAGCTTTCTTT	CASSFWGSTVAFF
once	TRBV29-1	TRBD1	TRBJ1-3	TGCAGCGTCCACACCGGACAGGGGGCGGCTGGAAACACCATATATTTT	CSVHTGQGAAGNTIYF
.	TRBV11-2	.	TRBJ1-1	TGTGCCAGCAGCTTACGCCAAGGAACTGAAGCTTTCTTT	CASSLRQGTEAFF
few	TRBV27	.	TRBJ2-3	TGTGCCAGCATCCCCCCACTCACAGATACGCAGTATTTT	CASIPPLTDTQYF
.	TRBV3-1	.	TRBJ1-2	TGTGCCAGCAGCCCATCGGCGGAATATGGCTACACCTTC	CASSPSAEYGYTF
.	TRBV29-1	.	TRBJ1-6	TGCAGCGTTGCACTGGGACAAGAAAATTCACCCCTCCACTTT	CSVALGQENSPLHF
.	TRBV9	TRBD1	TRBJ2-7	TGTGCCAGCAGCGACAATTACCAGACAGGGGATTCCTACGAGCAGTACTTC	CASSDNYQTGDSYEQYF
few	TRBV21-1	.	TRBJ1-5	TGTGCCAGCTGGGACAGGGGTGGCAATCAGCCCCAGCATTTT	CASWDRGGNQPQHF
few	TRBV20-1	.	TRBJ1-1	TGCAGTGCTAGAGATCCAGGGGTGGGAAAAACTGAAGCTTTCTTT	CSARDPGVGKTEAFF
.	TRBV20-1	.	TRBJ1-6	TGCAGTGCCCCCATGGGGGCGAGCTCCTATAATTCACCCCTCCACTTT	CSAPMGASSYNSPLHF
.	TRBV19	.	TRBJ1-6	TGTGCCAGTAGGGGCGACTTGGGTTCACCCCTCCACTTT	CASRGDLGSPLHF
once	TRBV6-6	TRBD1	TRBJ1-1	TGTGCCAGCGGGGACAGGGTAATCTCGGGCACTGAAGCTTTCTTT	CASGDRVISGTEAFF
.	TRBV28	TRBD1	TRBJ2-7	TGTGCCAGCAGCCCAGGGGGAGTAGGCTACGAGCAGTACTTC	CASSPGGVGYEQYF